Included here is one T cell receptor (beta chain) sequence, with context. Exclusion of patients followed from uncontrolled infection, other autoimmune disease, pregnancy or lactation. The data belong to a study of T cells in Graves' hyperthyroidism and ophthalmopathy. RNA transcripts yielded amplified TCR beta CDR3 regions. The study used the HTBI primer set for a first-round RT-PCR of the TCR CDR3. A single record per CDR3 protein comes from TCRdb applying MiXCR to the multiplex PCR reads. In the table there are about 640,000 distinct CDR3 sequences, more than 12% of which are singletons. V was cut by 1 base and J by 6 bases, with 21 bases left in between. There are 16 residues in the CDR3. Per the germline V gene, CDR1 is SQVTM and CDR2 is ANQGSEA.

The J gene is TRBJ1-2, the V gene TRBV29-1; the D gene is possibly TRBD1 (6 bases). The TCR comes from a woman aged 45 to 65 with Graves' ophthalmopathy. The sequenced sample was blood. The CDR3 is CSVEAGAAGLGDGYTF. CDR3 DNA sequence: TGCAGCGTTGAAGCGGGGGCGGCAGGGTTAGGGGATGGCTACACCTTC.